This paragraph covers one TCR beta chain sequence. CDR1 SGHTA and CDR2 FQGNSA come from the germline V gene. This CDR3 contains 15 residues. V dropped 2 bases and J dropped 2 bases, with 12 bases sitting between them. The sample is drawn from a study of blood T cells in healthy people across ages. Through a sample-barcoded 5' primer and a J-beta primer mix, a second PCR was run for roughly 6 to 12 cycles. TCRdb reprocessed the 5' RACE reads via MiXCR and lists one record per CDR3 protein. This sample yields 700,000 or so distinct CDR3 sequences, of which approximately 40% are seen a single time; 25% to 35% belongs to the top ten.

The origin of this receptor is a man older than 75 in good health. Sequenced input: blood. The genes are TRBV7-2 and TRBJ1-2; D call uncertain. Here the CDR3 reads CASSLTLPANYGYTF. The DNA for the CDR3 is TGTGCCAGCAGCTTAACCCTCCCAGCGAACTATGGCTACACCTTC.